This T cell receptor (beta chain) came from a study of tumor-infiltrating lymphocytes in primary liver carcinoma. Study as a whole: The patient population consisted of men and women between 30 and 69 years of age. General study results and limits: Tumor region pairs outstripped tumor-adjacent and tumor-blood pairs in overlap. The study found a significantly higher top-250-clone fraction in tumors than in blood (p = 0.039).

Bulk tissue was left unsorted, and RNA and DNA were co-extracted from about 20-30 mg of it. Primary liver carcinoma, confirmed by histopathology, was surgically resected. cDNA specific to TCR beta was made from 500 ng of total RNA, with a constant-region primer employed for priming. Three nested multiplex PCR rounds, a slightly modified ARM-PCR, produced the libraries for TCR beta. PCR rounds one and two used TRBV1-TRBV30 forward primers with a C-beta reverse primer for around 11 cycles each. TCRdb re-called the multiplex PCR reads with MiXCR, one entry per CDR3 protein. The sample includes under 150,000 distinct CDR3 sequences, approximately 68% of them seen just once. The CDR3 has 15 residues. CDR1 is MNHNS and CDR2 is SASEGT in the germline V gene. On this clonotype itself: What it binds is unknown. At one end the junction does not follow the germline gene, possibly because of a read error.

The TCR originated in an older woman with primary liver carcinoma and hepatitis B virus infection. Source material: tumor-adjacent normal liver tissue. The chain couples TRBV6-1 to TRBJ1-5, with D possibly matching TRBD1 (6 bases). For the CDR3, the DNA is TGTGCCAGCAGTGTGGGGGGGCGGGGCAATCAGTCCCAGCATTTT. This encodes CASSVGGRGNQSQHF.